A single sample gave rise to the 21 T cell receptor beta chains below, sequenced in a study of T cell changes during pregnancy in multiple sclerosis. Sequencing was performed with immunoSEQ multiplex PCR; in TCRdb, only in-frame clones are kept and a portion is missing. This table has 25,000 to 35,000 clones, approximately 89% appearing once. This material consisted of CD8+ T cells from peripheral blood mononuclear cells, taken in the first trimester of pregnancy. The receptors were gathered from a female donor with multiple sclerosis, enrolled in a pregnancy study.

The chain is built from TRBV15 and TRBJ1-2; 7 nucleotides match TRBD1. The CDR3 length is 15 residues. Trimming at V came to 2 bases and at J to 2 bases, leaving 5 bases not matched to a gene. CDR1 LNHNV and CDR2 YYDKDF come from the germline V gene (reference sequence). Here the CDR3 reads CATSRKRGQNYGYTF. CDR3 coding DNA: TGTGCCACCAGCAGAAAACGGGGACAGAACTATGGCTACACCTTC.

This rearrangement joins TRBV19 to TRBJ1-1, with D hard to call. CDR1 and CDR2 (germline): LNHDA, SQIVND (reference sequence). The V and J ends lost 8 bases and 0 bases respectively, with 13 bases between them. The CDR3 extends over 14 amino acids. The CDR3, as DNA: TGTGCCAGTCAGCTCGGGGTGTTGAACACTGAAGCTTTCTTT. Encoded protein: CASQLGVLNTEAFF.

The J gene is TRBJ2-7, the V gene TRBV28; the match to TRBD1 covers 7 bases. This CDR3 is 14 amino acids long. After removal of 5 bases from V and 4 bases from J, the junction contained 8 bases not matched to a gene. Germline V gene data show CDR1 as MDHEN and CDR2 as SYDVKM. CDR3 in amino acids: CASSEQGSEYEQYF. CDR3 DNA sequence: TGTGCCAGCAGTGAACAGGGGAGTGAGTACGAGCAGTACTTC.

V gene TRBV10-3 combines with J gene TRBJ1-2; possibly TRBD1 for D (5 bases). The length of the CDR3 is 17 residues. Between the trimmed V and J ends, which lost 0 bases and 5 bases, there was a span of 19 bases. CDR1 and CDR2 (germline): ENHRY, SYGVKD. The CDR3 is CAISESMFQGSRYGYTF. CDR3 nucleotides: TGTGCCATCAGTGAGTCAATGTTCCAGGGAAGTCGGTATGGCTACACCTTC.

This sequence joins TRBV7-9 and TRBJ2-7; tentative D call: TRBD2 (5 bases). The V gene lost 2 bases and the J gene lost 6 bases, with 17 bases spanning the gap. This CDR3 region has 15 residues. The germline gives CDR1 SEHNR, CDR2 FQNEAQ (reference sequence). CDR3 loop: CASSLIFGGAGEQYF. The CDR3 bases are TGTGCCAGCAGCTTAATCTTTGGAGGAGCAGGCGAGCAGTACTTC.

CDR3 DNA sequence: TGCAGCGTTGATCCCGGGATAGCGGGCCCTCCTGAGCAGTTCTTC. Its protein is CSVDPGIAGPPEQFF. The chain employs TRBV29-1 and TRBJ2-1; TRBD2 matches 7 bases. There are 15 residues in the CDR3. J was trimmed by 9 bases and V by 3 bases; bases with no gene match: 14. CDR1 is SQVTM, CDR2 ANQGSEA, per germline.

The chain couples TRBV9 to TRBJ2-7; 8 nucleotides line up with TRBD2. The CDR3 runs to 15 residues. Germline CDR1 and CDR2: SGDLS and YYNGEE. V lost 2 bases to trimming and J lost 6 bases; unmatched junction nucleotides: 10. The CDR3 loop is CASSVYPAGVGEQYF. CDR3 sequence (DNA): TGTGCCAGCAGCGTTTATCCAGCGGGAGTTGGCGAGCAGTACTTC.

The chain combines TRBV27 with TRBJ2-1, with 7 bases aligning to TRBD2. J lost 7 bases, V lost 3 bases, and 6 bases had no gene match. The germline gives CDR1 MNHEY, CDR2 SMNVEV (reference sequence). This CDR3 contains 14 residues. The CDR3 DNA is TGTGCCAGCAGTTTTGCGGGAGCCATAAATGAGCAGTTCTTC. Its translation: CASSFAGAINEQFF.

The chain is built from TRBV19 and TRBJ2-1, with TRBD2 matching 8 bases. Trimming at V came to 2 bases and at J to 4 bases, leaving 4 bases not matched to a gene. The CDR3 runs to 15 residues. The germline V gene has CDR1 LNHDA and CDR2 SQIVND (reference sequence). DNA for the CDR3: TGTGCCAGTAGTATAACGGGACTAGAATACAATGAGCAGTTCTTC. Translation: CASSITGLEYNEQFF.

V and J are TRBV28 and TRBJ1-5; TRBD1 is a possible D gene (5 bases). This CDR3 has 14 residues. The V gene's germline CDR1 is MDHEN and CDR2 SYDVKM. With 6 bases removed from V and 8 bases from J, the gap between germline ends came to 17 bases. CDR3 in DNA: TGTGCCAGCAGGTCTAGGACACACCGGGAGCCCCAGCATTTT. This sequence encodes CASRSRTHREPQHF. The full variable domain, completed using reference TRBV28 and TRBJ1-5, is DVKVTQSSRYLVKRTGEKVFLECVQDMDHENMFWYRQDPGLGLRLIYFSYDVKMKEKGDIPEGYSVSREKKERFSLILESASTNQTSMYLCASRSRTHREPQHFGDGTRLSIL.

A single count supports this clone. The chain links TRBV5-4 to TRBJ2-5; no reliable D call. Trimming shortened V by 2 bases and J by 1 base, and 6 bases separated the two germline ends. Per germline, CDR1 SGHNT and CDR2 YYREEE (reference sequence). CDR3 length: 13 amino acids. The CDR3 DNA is TGTGCCAGCAGCTTACTACCCCAAGAGACCCAGTACTTC. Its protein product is CASSLLPQETQYF.

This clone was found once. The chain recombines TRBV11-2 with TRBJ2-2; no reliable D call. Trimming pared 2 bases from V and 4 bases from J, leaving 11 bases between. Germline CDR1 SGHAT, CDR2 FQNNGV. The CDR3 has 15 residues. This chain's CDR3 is CASSLPNRPTGELFF. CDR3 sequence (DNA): TGTGCCAGCAGCTTACCCAACAGACCCACCGGGGAGCTGTTTTTT.

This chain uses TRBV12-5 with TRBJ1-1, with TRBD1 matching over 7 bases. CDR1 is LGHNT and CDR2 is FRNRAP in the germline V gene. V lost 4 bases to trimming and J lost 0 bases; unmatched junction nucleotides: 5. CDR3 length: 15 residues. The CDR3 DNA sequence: TGTGCTAGTGGTTACAGGGGCCCCATGAACACTGAAGCTTTCTTT. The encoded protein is CASGYRGPMNTEAFF.

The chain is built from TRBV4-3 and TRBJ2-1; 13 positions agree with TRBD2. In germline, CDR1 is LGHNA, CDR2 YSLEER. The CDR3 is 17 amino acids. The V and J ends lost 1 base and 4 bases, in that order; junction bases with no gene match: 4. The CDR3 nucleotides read TGCGCCAGCAGCCAAGGGACTAGCGGGAGTTTGTACAATGAGCAGTTCTTC. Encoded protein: CASSQGTSGSLYNEQFF.

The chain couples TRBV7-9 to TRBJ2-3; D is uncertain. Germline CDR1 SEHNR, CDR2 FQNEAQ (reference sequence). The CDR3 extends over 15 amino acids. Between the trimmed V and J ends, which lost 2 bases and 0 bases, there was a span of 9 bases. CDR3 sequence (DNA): TGTGCCAGCAGCTTATATGATAGCAGCACAGATACGCAGTATTTT. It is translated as CASSLYDSSTDTQYF.

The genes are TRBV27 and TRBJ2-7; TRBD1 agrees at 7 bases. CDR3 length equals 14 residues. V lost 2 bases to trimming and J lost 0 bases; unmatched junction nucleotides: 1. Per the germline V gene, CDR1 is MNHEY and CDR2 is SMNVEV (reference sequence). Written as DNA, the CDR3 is TGTGCCAGCAGTTTACGACAGGGCTCCTACGAGCAGTACTTC. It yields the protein CASSLRQGSYEQYF.

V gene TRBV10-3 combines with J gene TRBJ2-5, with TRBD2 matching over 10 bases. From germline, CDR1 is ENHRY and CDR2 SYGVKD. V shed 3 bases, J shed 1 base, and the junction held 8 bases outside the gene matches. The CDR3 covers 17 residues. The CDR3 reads CAISDGSGRPLQETQYF. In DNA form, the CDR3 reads TGTGCCATCAGTGATGGTAGCGGGAGGCCCCTCCAAGAGACCCAGTACTTC.

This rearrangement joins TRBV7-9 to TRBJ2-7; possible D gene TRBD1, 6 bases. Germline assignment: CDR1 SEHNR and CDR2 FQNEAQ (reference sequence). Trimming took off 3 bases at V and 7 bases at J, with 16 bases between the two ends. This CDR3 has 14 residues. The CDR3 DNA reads TGTGCCAGCAGCTTCCGGGACACCCCTCGTGAGCAGTACTTC. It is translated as CASSFRDTPREQYF.

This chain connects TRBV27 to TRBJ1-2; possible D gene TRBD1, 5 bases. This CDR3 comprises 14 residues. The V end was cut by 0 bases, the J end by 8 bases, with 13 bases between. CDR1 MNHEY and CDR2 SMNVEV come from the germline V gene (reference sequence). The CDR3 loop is CASSLSWGFGGYTF. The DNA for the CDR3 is TGTGCCAGCAGTTTATCCTGGGGCTTTGGGGGCTACACCTTC.

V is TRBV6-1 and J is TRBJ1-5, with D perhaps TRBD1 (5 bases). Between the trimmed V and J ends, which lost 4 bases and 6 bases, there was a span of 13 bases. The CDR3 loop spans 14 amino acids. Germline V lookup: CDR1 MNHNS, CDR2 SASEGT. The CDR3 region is CASSVTGTPQPQHF. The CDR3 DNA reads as TGTGCCAGCAGTGTAACCGGGACTCCTCAGCCCCAGCATTTT.

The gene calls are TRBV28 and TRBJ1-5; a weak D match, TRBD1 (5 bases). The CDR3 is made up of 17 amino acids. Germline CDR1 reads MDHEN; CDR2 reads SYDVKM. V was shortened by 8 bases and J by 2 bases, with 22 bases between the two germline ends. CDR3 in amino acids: CASANPEAGWGNQPQHF. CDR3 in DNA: TGTGCCAGCGCCAATCCCGAGGCAGGGTGGGGCAATCAGCCCCAGCATTTT.